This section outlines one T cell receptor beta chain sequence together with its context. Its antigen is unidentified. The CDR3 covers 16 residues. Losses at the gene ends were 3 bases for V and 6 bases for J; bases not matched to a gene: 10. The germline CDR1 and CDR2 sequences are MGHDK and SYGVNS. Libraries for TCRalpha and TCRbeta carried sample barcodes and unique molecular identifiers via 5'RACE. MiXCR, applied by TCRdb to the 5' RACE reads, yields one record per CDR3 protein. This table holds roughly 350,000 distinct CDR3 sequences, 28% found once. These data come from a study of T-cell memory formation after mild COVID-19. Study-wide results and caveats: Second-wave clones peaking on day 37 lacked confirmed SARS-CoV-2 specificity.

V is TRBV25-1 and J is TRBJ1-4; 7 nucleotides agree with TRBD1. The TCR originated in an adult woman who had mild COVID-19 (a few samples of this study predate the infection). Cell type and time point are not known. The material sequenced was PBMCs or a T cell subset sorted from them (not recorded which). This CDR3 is CASSDPEGAADEKLFF. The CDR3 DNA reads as TGTGCCAGCAGTGATCCGGAGGGGGCCGCGGATGAAAAACTGTTTTTT.